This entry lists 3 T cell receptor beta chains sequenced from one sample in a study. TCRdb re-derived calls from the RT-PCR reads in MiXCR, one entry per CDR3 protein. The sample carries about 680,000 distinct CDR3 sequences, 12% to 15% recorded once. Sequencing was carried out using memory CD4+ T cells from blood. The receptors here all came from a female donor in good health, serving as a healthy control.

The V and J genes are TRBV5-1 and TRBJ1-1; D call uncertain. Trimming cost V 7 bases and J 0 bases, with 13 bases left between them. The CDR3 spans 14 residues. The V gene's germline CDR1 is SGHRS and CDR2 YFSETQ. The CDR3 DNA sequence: TGCGCCAGCGAAGGTGGGCAGTTGAACACTGAAGCTTTCTTT. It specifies CASEGGQLNTEAFF.

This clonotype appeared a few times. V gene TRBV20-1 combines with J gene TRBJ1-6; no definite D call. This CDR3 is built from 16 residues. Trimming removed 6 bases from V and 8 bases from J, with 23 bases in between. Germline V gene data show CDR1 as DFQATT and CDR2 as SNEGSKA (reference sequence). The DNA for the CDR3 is TGCAGTGCAAAGGAGGACTCGGGCCGGAGGGATTCACCCCTCCACTTT. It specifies CSAKEDSGRRDSPLHF.

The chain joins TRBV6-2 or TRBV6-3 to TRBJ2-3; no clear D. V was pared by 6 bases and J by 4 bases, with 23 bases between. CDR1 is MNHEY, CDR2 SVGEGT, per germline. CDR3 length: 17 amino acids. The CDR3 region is CASSHSLGRTTADTQYF. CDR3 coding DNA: TGTGCCAGCAGCCACTCCCTCGGGCGGACCACAGCAGATACGCAGTATTTT.